Sequencing of this T cell receptor beta chain was carried out in a study of shared clonotypes between healthy human individuals. Overall study context: A couple of female and a few male donors aged 18 to 49 were enrolled.

This clone was counted a few times. Its antigen remains unknown. The table came from immunoSEQ multiplex PCR; TCRdb's copy has only in-frame clones and leaves some out. The data show 450,000 to 500,000 clones, more than 75% seen once. General study findings and limits: Clonotype sharing among donors was expected to depend on sequencing depth.

This receptor was obtained from a woman between 40 and 55 years old in good health. Some clones in this sample may be carry-over from other donors' samples. Sequences were obtained from PBMCs.

The CDR3 DNA reads as TGTGCCAGCAGCTTGTCGAGGTCCTACGAGCAGTACTTC. It translates to CASSLSRSYEQYF. This sequence joins TRBV7-2 and TRBJ2-7; no definite D call. V was pared by 3 bases and J by 1 base, with 7 bases between. This CDR3 comprises 13 residues. Germline-derived CDR1 and CDR2 are SGHTA and FQGNSA.